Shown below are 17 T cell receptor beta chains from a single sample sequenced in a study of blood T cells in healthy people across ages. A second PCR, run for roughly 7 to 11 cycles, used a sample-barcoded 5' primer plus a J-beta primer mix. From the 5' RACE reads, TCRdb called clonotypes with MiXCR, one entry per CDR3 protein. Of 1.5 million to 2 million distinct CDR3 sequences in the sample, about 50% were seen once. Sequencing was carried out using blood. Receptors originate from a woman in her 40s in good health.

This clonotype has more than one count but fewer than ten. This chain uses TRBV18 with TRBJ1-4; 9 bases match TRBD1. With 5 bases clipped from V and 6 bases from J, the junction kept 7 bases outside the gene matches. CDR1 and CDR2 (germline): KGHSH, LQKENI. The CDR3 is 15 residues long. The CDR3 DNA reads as TGTGCCAGCTCAATCCGCCGGGACAGGGATGAAAAACTGTTTTTT. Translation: CASSIRRDRDEKLFF.

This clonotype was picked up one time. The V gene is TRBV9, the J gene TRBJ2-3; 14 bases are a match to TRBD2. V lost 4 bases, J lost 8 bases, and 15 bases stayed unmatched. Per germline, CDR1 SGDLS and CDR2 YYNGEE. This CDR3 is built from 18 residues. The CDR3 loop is CASSPRLAGGPSPGTQYF. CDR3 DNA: TGTGCCAGCAGCCCACGACTAGCGGGGGGGCCGAGCCCAGGTACGCAGTATTTT.

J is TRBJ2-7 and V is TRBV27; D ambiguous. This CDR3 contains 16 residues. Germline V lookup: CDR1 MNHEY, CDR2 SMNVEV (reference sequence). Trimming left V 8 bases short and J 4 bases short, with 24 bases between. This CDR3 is CASPRLGFNTAYEQYF. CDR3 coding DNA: TGTGCCAGCCCGAGGCTGGGCTTCAACACGGCATACGAGCAGTACTTC.

The CDR3: CASRRGGAASSNEQYF. As DNA, the CDR3 is TGTGCCAGCAGGAGGGGGGGGGCGGCAAGTAGCAATGAGCAGTACTTC. The gene calls are TRBV9 and TRBJ2-5; TRBD2 might be the D (7 bases). Trimming pared 5 bases from V and 11 bases from J, leaving 28 bases between. The CDR3 spans 16 residues. Germline V gene data show CDR1 as SGDLS and CDR2 as YYNGEE. Filled out from reference TRBV9 and TRBJ2-5, the complete variable domain reads DSGVTQTPKHLITATGQRVTLRCSPRSGDLSVYWYQQSLDQGLQFLIQYYNGEERAKGNILERFSAQQFPDLHSELNLSSLELGDSALYFCASRRGGAASSNEQYFGPGTRLLVL.

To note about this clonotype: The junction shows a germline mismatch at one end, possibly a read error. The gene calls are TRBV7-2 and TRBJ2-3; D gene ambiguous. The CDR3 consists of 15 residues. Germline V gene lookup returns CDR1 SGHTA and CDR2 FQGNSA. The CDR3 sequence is CAGSLAGSDTDTQYF. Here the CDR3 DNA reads TGTGCCGGCAGCTTAGCTGGCAGTGACACAGATACGCAGTATTTT.

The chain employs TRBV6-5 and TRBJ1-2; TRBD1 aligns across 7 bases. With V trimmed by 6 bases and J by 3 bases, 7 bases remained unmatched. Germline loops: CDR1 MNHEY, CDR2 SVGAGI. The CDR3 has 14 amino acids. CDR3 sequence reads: CASRPTGAYYGYTF. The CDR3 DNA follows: TGTGCCAGCAGGCCCACAGGGGCCTACTATGGCTACACCTTC.

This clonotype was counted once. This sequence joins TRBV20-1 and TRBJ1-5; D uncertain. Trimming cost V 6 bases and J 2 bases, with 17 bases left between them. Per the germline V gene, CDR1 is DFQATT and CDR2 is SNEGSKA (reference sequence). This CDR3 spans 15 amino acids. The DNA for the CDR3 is TGCAGTGCCCCATTTCCAGGCAGTGGCAATCAGCCCCAGCATTTT. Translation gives CSAPFPGSGNQPQHF.

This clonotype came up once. The CDR3 spells CASSRRGSWVQETQYF. The DNA for the CDR3 is TGTGCCAGCAGCAGGCGGGGTTCCTGGGTCCAAGAGACCCAGTACTTC. The chain carries TRBV11-1 and TRBJ2-5, with D maybe TRBD2 (6 bases). The CDR3 is made up of 16 amino acids. The germline CDR1 and CDR2 sequences are SGHAT and FQDESV (reference sequence). V was shortened by 5 bases and J by 1 base, with 17 bases between the two germline ends.

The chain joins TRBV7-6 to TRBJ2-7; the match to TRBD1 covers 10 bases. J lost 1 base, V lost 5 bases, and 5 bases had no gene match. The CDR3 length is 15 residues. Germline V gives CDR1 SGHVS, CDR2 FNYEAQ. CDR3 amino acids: CASSTTGGPSYEQYF. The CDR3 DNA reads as TGTGCCAGCAGCACGACAGGGGGCCCATCCTACGAGCAGTACTTC.

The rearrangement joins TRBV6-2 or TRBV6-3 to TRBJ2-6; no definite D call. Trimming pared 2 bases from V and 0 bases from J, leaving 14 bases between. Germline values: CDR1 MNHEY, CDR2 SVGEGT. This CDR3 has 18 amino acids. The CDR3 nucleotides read TGTGCCAGCAGTTACATTCTCACCGTCCTCTCTGGGGCCAACGTCCTGACTTTC. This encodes CASSYILTVLSGANVLTF.

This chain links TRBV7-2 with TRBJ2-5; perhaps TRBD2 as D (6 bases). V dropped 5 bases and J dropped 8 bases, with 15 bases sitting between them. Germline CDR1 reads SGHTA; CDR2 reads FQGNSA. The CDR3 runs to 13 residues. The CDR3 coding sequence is TGTGCCAGCAGCCAGAAAAGGGGAGGCACCCAGTACTTC. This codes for CASSQKRGGTQYF. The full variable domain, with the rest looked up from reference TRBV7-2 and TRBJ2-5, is GAGVSQSPSNKVTEKGKDVELRCDPISGHTALYWYRQSLGQGLEFLIYFQGNSAPDKSGLPSDRFSAERTGGSVSTLTIQRTQQEDSAVYLCASSQKRGGTQYFGPGTRLLVL.

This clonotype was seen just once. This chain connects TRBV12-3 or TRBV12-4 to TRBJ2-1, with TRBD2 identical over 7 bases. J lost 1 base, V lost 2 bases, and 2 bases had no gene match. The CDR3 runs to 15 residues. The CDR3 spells CASSLRTRSYNEQFF. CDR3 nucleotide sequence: TGTGCCAGCAGTTTAAGGACTAGATCCTACAATGAGCAGTTCTTC.

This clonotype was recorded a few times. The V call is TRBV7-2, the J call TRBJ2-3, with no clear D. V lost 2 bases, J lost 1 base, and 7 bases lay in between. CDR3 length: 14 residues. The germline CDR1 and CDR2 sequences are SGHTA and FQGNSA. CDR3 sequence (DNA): TGTGCCAGCAGCTTATCCTATGGCACAGATACGCAGTATTTT. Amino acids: CASSLSYGTDTQYF.

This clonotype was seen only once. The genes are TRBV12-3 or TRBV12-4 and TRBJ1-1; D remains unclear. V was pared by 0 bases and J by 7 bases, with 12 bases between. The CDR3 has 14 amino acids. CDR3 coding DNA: TGTGCCAGCAGTTTAGCGGAGGGCGGCGGTGAAGCTTTCTTT. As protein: CASSLAEGGGEAFF.

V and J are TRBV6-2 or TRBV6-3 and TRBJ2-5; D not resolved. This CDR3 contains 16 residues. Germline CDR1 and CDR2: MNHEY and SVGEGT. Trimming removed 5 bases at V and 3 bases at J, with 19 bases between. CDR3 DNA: TGTGCCAGCAGTCCCGCTCCACTTGAATCCGAAGAGACCCAGTACTTC. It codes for CASSPAPLESEETQYF.

The CDR3 nucleotides read TGTGCCAGCAGGGGGAACTTACAGGGGGACTATGGCTACACCTTC. Its translation: CASRGNLQGDYGYTF. The V gene is TRBV6-1, the J gene TRBJ1-2, with TRBD1 identical over 8 bases. Trimming cost V 6 bases and J 3 bases; bases outside gene matches: 9. The germline CDR1 and CDR2 sequences are MNHNS and SASEGT. The CDR3 loop spans 15 amino acids.

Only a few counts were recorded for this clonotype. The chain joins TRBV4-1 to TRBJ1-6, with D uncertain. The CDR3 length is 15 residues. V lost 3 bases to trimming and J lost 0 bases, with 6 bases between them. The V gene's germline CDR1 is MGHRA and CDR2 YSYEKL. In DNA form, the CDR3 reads TGCGCCAGCAGCCAGGCAAGCTCCTATAATTCACCCCTCCACTTT. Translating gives CASSQASSYNSPLHF.